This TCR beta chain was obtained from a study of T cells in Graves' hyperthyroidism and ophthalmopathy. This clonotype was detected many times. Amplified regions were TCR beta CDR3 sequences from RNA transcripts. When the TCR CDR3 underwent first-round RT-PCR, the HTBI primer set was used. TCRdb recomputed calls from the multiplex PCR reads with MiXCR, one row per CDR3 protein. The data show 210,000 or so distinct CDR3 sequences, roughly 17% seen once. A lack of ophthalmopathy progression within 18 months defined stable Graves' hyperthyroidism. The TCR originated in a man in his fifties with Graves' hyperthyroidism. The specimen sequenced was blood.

CDR3 nucleotide sequence: TGTGCCAGCAGCTACGGGACTAGCGGTTACGCCTACGAGCAGTACTTC. It is translated as CASSYGTSGYAYEQYF. The chain couples TRBV7-9 to TRBJ2-7, with 11 bases that match TRBD2. The CDR3 spans 16 residues. The V gene's germline CDR1 is SEHNR and CDR2 FQNEAQ (reference sequence). V was pared by 4 bases and J by 2 bases, with 7 bases of the junction left unmatched.